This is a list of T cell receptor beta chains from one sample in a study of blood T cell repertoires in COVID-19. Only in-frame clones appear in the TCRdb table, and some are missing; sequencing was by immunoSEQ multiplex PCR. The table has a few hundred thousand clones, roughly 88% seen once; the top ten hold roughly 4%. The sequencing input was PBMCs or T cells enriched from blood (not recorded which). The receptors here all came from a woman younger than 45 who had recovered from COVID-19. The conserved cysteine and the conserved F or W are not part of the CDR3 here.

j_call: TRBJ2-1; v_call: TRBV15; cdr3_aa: ATSTRTGFGNEQF
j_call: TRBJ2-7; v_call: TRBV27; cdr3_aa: ASSLYRGSEQY
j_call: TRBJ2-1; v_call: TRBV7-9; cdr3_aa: ASSLPLRLAGRYNEQF
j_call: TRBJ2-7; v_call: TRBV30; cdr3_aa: AWSAGDGGKRSYEQY
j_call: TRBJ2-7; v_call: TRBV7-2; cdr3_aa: ASSLEAQAPYEQY
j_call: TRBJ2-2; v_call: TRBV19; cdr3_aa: ASSFRDSAGELF
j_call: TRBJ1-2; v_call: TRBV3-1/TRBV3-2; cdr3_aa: ASSPHSPNYGYT
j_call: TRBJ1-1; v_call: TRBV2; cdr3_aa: ASGQAGTGNTEAF
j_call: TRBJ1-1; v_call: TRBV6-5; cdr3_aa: ASSHSTGGTEAF
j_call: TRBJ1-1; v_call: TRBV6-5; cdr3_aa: ASRHHRGQDTEAF
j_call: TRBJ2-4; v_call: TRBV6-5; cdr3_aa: ASSPGIAKNIQY
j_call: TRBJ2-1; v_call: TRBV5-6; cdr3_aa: AGSGSSYNEQF
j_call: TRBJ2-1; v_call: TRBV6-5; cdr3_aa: ASRRGQGSYNEQF
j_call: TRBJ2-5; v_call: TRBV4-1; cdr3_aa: ASSQARGETQY
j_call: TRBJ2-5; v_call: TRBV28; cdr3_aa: ASSLRGFAGRETQY
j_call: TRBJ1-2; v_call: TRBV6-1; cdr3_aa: ASSEGRQGEYGYT
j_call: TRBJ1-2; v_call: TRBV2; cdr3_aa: ASRVTGDYGYT